This T cell receptor beta chain was profiled in a study of cytomegalovirus exposure and HLA in healthy donors. V was clipped by 11 bases and J by 10 bases, with 18 bases between them. The CDR3 has 12 amino acids. Germline CDR1 SGHTA, CDR2 FQGNSA. Use of 60 Vbeta and 13 Jbeta primers characterized the PCR. The protocol was immunoSEQ multiplex PCR, while the TCRdb copy is restricted to in-frame clones and leaves out a portion. Of 33,000 or so clones in the sample, approximately 91% were seen once. This receptor was obtained from a woman between 18 and 30 years old in good health and CMV-seronegative. The chain is built from TRBV7-2 and TRBJ2-1; D may be TRBD2 (6 bases). Sequenced material: PBMCs. This CDR3 reads CACGFGGEEQFF. In DNA form, the CDR3 reads TGTGCCTGTGGGTTTGGCGGGGAGGAGCAGTTCTTC. Looking up the rest from reference TRBV7-2 and TRBJ2-1 gives the full variable domain: GAGVSQSPSNKVTEKGKDVELRCDPISGHTALYWYRQSLGQGLEFLIYFQGNSAPDKSGLPSDRFSAERTGGSVSTLTIQRTQQEDSAVYLCACGFGGEEQFFGPGTRLTVL.